These T cell receptor beta chains were read from a single sample in a study of blood T cell repertoires in COVID-19. The table came from immunoSEQ multiplex PCR; TCRdb's copy has only in-frame clones and leaves some out. The sample has about 68,000 clones, approximately 90% seen once; the top ten hold 2.5% to 3%. The sequencing sample was made of peripheral blood. These receptors all stem from a man aged 50 to 60 with COVID-19, enrolled during active disease. Both conserved end residues are part of each CDR3. Each record gives: J gene, clone size, V gene, D gene, CDR3 protein, CDR3 DNA. The D gene is left open where the match is weak. The size field is filled for only some rows; it gives once, few, many or a size class.

J: TRBJ1-2
size: NA
V: TRBV10-3
D: NA
CDR3: CAISESKLSAATMDYTF
DNA: TGTGCCATCAGTGAGTCGAAATTATCGGCAGCCACTATGGACTACACCTTC

J: TRBJ2-3
size: NA
V: TRBV30
D: TRBD2
CDR3: CAWSVDPSAGGPFTDTQYF
DNA: TGTGCCTGGAGTGTAGATCCCTCTGCGGGAGGGCCTTTCACAGATACGCAGTATTTT

J: TRBJ2-1
size: NA
V: TRBV11-2
D: TRBD1
CDR3: CASSGGQGVNEQFF
DNA: TGTGCCAGCAGCGGCGGACAGGGGGTCAATGAGCAGTTCTTC

J: TRBJ1-2
size: NA
V: TRBV12-3/TRBV12-4
D: NA
CDR3: CASSLGGNYGYTF
DNA: TGTGCCAGCAGTTTAGGGGGCAACTATGGCTACACCTTC

J: TRBJ2-1
size: NA
V: TRBV7-8
D: TRBD2
CDR3: CASSLAKTSGGNEQFF
DNA: TGTGCCAGCAGCTTAGCTAAGACTAGCGGGGGAAATGAGCAGTTCTTC

J: TRBJ2-5
size: NA
V: TRBV4-1
D: TRBD2
CDR3: CASSQDVLAGVETQYF
DNA: TGCGCCAGCAGCCAAGATGTACTAGCGGGAGTTGAGACCCAGTACTTC

J: TRBJ2-3
size: NA
V: TRBV4-3
D: NA
CDR3: CASSQDLGTDTQYF
DNA: TGCGCCAGCAGCCAAGATCTCGGCACAGATACGCAGTATTTT

J: TRBJ2-5
size: NA
V: TRBV7-9
D: NA
CDR3: CASSLVATGQETQYF
DNA: TGTGCCAGCAGCTTAGTCGCGACCGGGCAAGAGACCCAGTACTTC

J: TRBJ2-5
size: NA
V: TRBV7-9
D: NA
CDR3: CASNSPPNIETQYF
DNA: TGTGCCAGCAACTCACCCCCGAATATAGAGACCCAGTACTTC

J: TRBJ1-1
size: NA
V: TRBV9
D: NA
CDR3: CASSETGATEAFF
DNA: TGTGCCAGCAGCGAGACAGGAGCGACTGAAGCTTTCTTT

J: TRBJ1-1
size: NA
V: TRBV7-9
D: TRBD1
CDR3: CASSAGQVSEAFF
DNA: TGTGCCAGCAGCGCGGGACAGGTTTCTGAAGCTTTCTTT

J: TRBJ1-5
size: NA
V: TRBV10-2
D: TRBD1
CDR3: CASSESGLGQNQPQHF
DNA: TGCGCCAGCAGTGAGTCGGGTTTGGGACAGAATCAGCCCCAGCATTTT

J: TRBJ2-2
size: NA
V: TRBV7-9
D: NA
CDR3: CASSLAQVGIGELFF
DNA: TGTGCCAGCAGCTTAGCTCAAGTGGGCATCGGGGAGCTGTTTTTT

J: TRBJ1-2
size: NA
V: TRBV4-2
D: NA
CDR3: CASSQDSGTNYGYTF
DNA: TGTGCCAGCAGCCAAGATTCGGGAACTAACTATGGCTACACCTTC

J: TRBJ1-4
size: NA
V: TRBV5-1
D: TRBD1
CDR3: CASSLALDRADEKLFF
DNA: TGCGCCAGCAGCTTGGCCCTCGACAGGGCGGATGAAAAACTGTTTTTT

J: TRBJ2-2
size: NA
V: TRBV15
D: TRBD2
CDR3: CATSTRTSGNTGELFF
DNA: TGTGCCACCAGCACCCGGACTAGCGGGAACACCGGGGAGCTGTTTTTT

J: TRBJ2-3
size: NA
V: TRBV28
D: TRBD2
CDR3: CASETSGSWNTQYF
DNA: TGTGCCAGCGAAACTAGCGGGAGTTGGAATACGCAGTATTTT

J: TRBJ2-7
size: NA
V: TRBV7-9
D: NA
CDR3: CASSPAGFHEQYF
DNA: TGTGCCAGCAGCCCGGCGGGGTTCCACGAGCAGTACTTC

J: TRBJ2-3
size: NA
V: TRBV19
D: NA
CDR3: CASSSHLSDTQYF
DNA: TGTGCCAGTAGTTCGCACTTGTCAGATACGCAGTATTTT

J: TRBJ2-3
size: NA
V: TRBV19
D: TRBD2
CDR3: CASRSREGPTDTQYF
DNA: TGTGCCAGTCGTTCGCGGGAGGGACCCACAGATACGCAGTATTTT

J: TRBJ2-3
size: once
V: TRBV28
D: TRBD2
CDR3: CASSFGLAGSDTQYF
DNA: TGTGCCAGCAGTTTCGGACTAGCGGGATCAGATACGCAGTATTTT

J: TRBJ2-3
size: NA
V: TRBV9
D: NA
CDR3: CASSPTGSRDTQYF
DNA: TGTGCCAGCAGCCCAACAGGGAGCAGAGATACGCAGTATTTT

J: TRBJ2-7
size: NA
V: TRBV2
D: TRBD1
CDR3: CASSGTGTGASGEQYF
DNA: TGTGCCAGCAGTGGGACGGGGACAGGGGCCTCAGGGGAGCAGTACTTC

J: TRBJ2-5
size: once
V: TRBV12-3/TRBV12-4
D: TRBD2
CDR3: CASSFGGEETQYF
DNA: TGTGCCAGCAGTTTTGGGGGGGAGGAGACCCAGTACTTC